This is a list of T cell receptor beta chains from one sample in a study of blood T cell repertoires in COVID-19. Sequenced by immunoSEQ multiplex PCR; TCRdb stores in-frame clones only, minus some. The data hold fewer than 300,000 clones, with 85% observed a single time. Sequencing was carried out using PBMCs or T cells enriched from blood (not recorded which). The receptors originated from a woman between 50 and 59 years old who had recovered from COVID-19. CDR3s include the opening cysteine and the closing phenylalanine or tryptophan. The D gene is left open where the match is weak.

d_call	v_call	cdr3_aa
TRBD1	TRBV19	CASRMGQSGNTIYF
.	TRBV12-3/TRBV12-4	CASRGPGAYEQYF
.	TRBV6-1	CASSVTPPYSGANVLTF
TRBD1	TRBV2	CASLGQGWETQYF
.	TRBV2	CASSPNSFGTEAFF
TRBD1	TRBV28	CASSPGGLSGANVLTF
TRBD1	TRBV5-6	CASSGTGGGGQPQHF
TRBD1	TRBV24-1	CATSDAGQGSRNEQFF
.	TRBV5-4	CASSLALVQETQYF
.	TRBV5-1	CASSSTGKNTEAFF
.	TRBV5-1	CASSLALGGHAEQFF
TRBD1	TRBV6-2/TRBV6-3	CASSPGQGSFGYTF
.	TRBV2	CASTWGGQGYTF
TRBD2	TRBV10-2	CASSETSGYQETQYF
.	TRBV12-3/TRBV12-4	CASSLRTDYGYTF
.	TRBV5-1	CASSSGLGHQLSNTEAFF